The rows below give T cell receptor beta chains drawn from one sample of a study. One entry per CDR3 protein results from TCRdb running MiXCR on the RT-PCR reads. The sample gives more than 600,000 distinct CDR3 sequences, over 12% of which show up once; roughly 3.6% is in the top ten. Sequenced input: memory CD4+ T cells from blood. All receptors derive from a female donor in good health, serving as a healthy control. CDR3s include the opening cysteine and the closing phenylalanine or tryptophan. A D gene is named only where the DNA matches it firmly. Clone sizes are given selectively: once, few, many, or a class where the clone is expanded.

V	size	J	D	CDR3	DNA
TRBV7-3	-	TRBJ2-2	TRBD1	CASRPATGGGELFF	TGTGCCAGCAGACCTGCGACAGGGGGTGGGGAGCTGTTTTTT
TRBV5-1	few	TRBJ2-3	TRBD1	CASSPAPGQGLSTQYF	TGCGCCAGCAGCCCTGCCCCGGGACAGGGGCTATCTACGCAGTATTTT
TRBV4-2	few	TRBJ2-7	-	CASSQDVAEVSYEQYF	TGTGCCAGCAGCCAAGATGTGGCGGAAGTCTCCTACGAGCAGTACTTC
TRBV10-3	many	TRBJ1-2	-	CAISESERGYTF	TGTGCCATCAGTGAGTCAGAGAGGGGCTACACCTTC
TRBV28	-	TRBJ2-6	-	CASNYGAHGANVLTF	TGTGCCAGCAACTACGGGGCGCATGGGGCCAACGTCCTGACTTTC
TRBV6-5	many	TRBJ1-1	-	CASSYSTLNTEAFF	TGTGCCAGCAGTTACTCAACACTGAACACTGAAGCTTTCTTT
TRBV5-1	-	TRBJ1-1	-	CASSLEPGRGAFF	TGCGCCAGCAGCTTGGAACCGGGGCGCGGAGCTTTCTTT
TRBV4-3	many	TRBJ2-7	-	CASSQAAEDYEQYF	TGCGCCAGCAGCCAAGCGGCGGAGGACTACGAGCAGTACTTC
TRBV5-8	many	TRBJ2-1	TRBD2	CASSWGGTSSYNEQFF	TGTGCCAGCAGCTGGGGAGGGACCAGCTCCTACAATGAGCAGTTCTTC
TRBV4-1	few	TRBJ2-5	TRBD1	CASSQAFDRAQETQYF	TGCGCCAGCAGCCAAGCTTTTGACAGGGCCCAAGAGACCCAGTACTTC
TRBV6-1	-	TRBJ2-2	-	CASRRINRGLTGELFF	TGTGCCAGCCGGAGGATTAATCGGGGGCTCACCGGGGAGCTGTTTTTT